Below, one T cell receptor (beta chain) is given with its context. Its cognate antigen is unknown. These data belong to a study of T cell responses to AZD1222 COVID-19 vaccine. Notes on the study in general: Spike-wide vaccine-associated CD4 TCRs dominated at 160-218 and 743-854. Spike-specific TCR breadth and depth went up after people got two AZD1222 doses. None of the repertoires were sampled until the peak T cell response had passed.

The CDR3 is made up of 16 amino acids. The germline V gene encodes CDR1 SGDLS and CDR2 YYNGEE. Trimming stripped 1 base from V and 5 bases from J, with 13 bases between. The table came from immunoSEQ multiplex PCR; TCRdb's copy has only in-frame clones and leaves some out. The sample holds around 100,000 clones, 75% to 95% seen once. This receptor was obtained from an adult in good health. Sequencing was performed on peripheral blood, taken on day 0 of AZD1222 vaccination. The V call is TRBV9, the J call TRBJ1-6, with D tentatively TRBD1 (6 bases). In nucleotides, the CDR3 is TGTGCCAGCAGCGTATCCGCGGGACACGATAATTCACCCCTCCACTTT. The encoded protein is CASSVSAGHDNSPLHF.